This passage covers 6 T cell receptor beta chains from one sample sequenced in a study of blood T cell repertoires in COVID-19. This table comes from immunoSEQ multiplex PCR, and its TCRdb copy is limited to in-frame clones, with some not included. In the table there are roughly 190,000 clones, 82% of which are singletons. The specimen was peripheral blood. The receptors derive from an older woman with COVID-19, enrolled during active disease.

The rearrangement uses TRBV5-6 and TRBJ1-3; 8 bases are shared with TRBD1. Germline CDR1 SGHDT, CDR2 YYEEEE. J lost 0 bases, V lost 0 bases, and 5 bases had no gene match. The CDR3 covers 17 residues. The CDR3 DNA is TGTGCCAGCAGCTTGGCCGGGGACAGGATCTCTGGAAACACCATATATTTT. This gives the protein CASSLAGDRISGNTIYF.

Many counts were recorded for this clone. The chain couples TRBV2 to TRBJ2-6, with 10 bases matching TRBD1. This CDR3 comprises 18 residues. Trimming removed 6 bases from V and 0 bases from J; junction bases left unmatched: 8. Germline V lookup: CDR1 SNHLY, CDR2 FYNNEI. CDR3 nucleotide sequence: TGTGCCAGCAGGGGACCGACAGGGGGCACCTCTGGGGCCAACGTCCTGACTTTC. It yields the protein CASRGPTGGTSGANVLTF.

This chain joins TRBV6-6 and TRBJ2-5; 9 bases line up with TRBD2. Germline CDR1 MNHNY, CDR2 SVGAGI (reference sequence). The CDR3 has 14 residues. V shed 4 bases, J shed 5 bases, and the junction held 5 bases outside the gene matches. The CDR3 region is CASSLREGRETQYF. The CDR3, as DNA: TGTGCCAGCAGTTTGCGGGAGGGCAGGGAGACCCAGTACTTC.

CDR3 in DNA: TGTGCCTGGAGTGTAGCGGGCACAGATACGCAGTATTTT. Protein sequence: CAWSVAGTDTQYF. The chain employs TRBV30 and TRBJ2-3; the D gene is possibly TRBD2 (5 bases). The ends were cut back, 0 bases at V and 1 base at J, with 5 bases in the middle. The CDR3 has 13 residues. The germline V gene has CDR1 GTSNPN and CDR2 SVGIG (reference sequence).

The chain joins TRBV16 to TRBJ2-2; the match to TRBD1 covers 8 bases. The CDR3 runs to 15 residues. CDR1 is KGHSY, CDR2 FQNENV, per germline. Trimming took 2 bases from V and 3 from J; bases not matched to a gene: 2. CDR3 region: CASSQVTGDTGELFF. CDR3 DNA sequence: TGTGCCAGCAGCCAAGTGACAGGGGACACCGGGGAGCTGTTTTTT.

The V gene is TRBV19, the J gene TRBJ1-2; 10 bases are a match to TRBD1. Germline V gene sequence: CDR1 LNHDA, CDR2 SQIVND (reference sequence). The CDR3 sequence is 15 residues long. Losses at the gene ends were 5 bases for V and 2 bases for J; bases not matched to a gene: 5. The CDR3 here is CASSPRTGGNYGYTF. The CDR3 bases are TGTGCCAGTAGTCCCCGGACAGGGGGGAACTATGGCTACACCTTC.